These T cell receptor beta chains were read from a single sample in a study of cytomegalovirus exposure and HLA in healthy donors. Profiling relied on immunoSEQ multiplex PCR, and the TCRdb table lists in-frame clones only, not all of them. The sample has some 160,000 clones, approximately 80% seen once. Input material: PBMCs. The receptor source for this set is a male donor in good health and CMV-seronegative. Both conserved end residues are part of each CDR3. A D gene is named only where the DNA matches it firmly. A clone size is listed for some rows: how often the clone was seen (once, few, many), or a class if it is expanded.

TRBV11-2	TRBJ2-7	TRBD1	few	TGTGCCAGCAGCTTAACAGGGGGGAACGAGCAGTACTTC	CASSLTGGNEQYF
TRBV7-7	TRBJ2-3	.	once	TGTGCCAGCAGCTTAGCGGGAGAACCGACTGGAGATACGCAGTATTTT	CASSLAGEPTGDTQYF
TRBV6-1	TRBJ1-1	.	.	TGTGCCAGCAGTGAAAGGGGCTGGGTGGCTTTCTTT	CASSERGWVAFF
TRBV7-8	TRBJ2-3	TRBD2	once	TGTGCCAGCAGCTACGGGGGGACCATCAACACAGATACGCAGTATTTT	CASSYGGTINTDTQYF
TRBV19	TRBJ1-1	TRBD1	few	TGTGCCAGTAGGCGTGATGGGACAGGATCAAGGGGATCTTTCTTT	CASRRDGTGSRGSFF
TRBV7-2	TRBJ1-5	.	.	TGTGCCAGCAGCTTGATCGACAATAGCAATCAGCCCCAGCATTTT	CASSLIDNSNQPQHF
TRBV6-1	TRBJ2-3	.	.	TGTGCCAGCAGTGAACTAGATACGCAGTATTTT	CASSELDTQYF
TRBV7-9	TRBJ1-1	.	few	TGTGCCAGCAGCTTAGCGCGGGGTGAAGCTTTCTTT	CASSLARGEAFF
TRBV7-2	TRBJ2-7	TRBD2	.	TGTGCCAGCAGCCTCCCCGGGCGGGAGCCCGAGCAGTACTTC	CASSLPGREPEQYF
TRBV10-2	TRBJ2-7	.	.	TGCGCCAGCAGCCTCAGGGACGAGCAGTACTTC	CASSLRDEQYF
TRBV7-8	TRBJ2-5	TRBD2	.	TGTGCCAGCACCCCCTCAGCGGGACTCCACCAAGAGACCCAGTACTTC	CASTPSAGLHQETQYF
TRBV20-1	TRBJ2-2	.	.	TGCAGTGCTATTAGTCTCGGGGAGCTGTTTTTT	CSAISLGELFF
TRBV7-3	TRBJ2-7	.	once	TGTGCCAGCAGCCTGAGGGGGACACCCTCCTACGAGCAGTACTTC	CASSLRGTPSYEQYF
TRBV6-1	TRBJ1-1	TRBD1	.	TGTGCCAGCAGCATAAACCAGGGGGCTACTGAAGCTTTCTTT	CASSINQGATEAFF
TRBV7-8	TRBJ1-1	TRBD1	.	TGTGCCAGCAGCTTTGGACAGGGTAACACTGAAGCTTTCTTT	CASSFGQGNTEAFF
TRBV11-2	TRBJ2-7	.	.	TGTGCCAGCCGACCCTCTGGGGGCAACGAGCAGTACTTC	CASRPSGGNEQYF
TRBV7-2	TRBJ2-7	TRBD1	few	TGTGCCAGCAGCTCAACAGGGGGCGCCGGGGAGCAGTACTTC	CASSSTGGAGEQYF
TRBV15	TRBJ2-3	TRBD2	.	TGTGCCACCAGCACGAGTCCTAGCGGGAGATTAGATACGCAGTATTTT	CATSTSPSGRLDTQYF
TRBV4-3	TRBJ1-1	.	.	TGCGCCAGCAGCCGCGACAGAGCCTCTGAAGCTTTCTTT	CASSRDRASEAFF
TRBV9	TRBJ2-1	.	.	TGTGCCAGCAGCGGCCGGGGGAATGAGCAGTTCTTC	CASSGRGNEQFF
TRBV7-2	TRBJ1-2	TRBD1	.	TGTGCCAGCAGCCCGCAACAGGGGGCTCGTCGTGGCTACACCTTC	CASSPQQGARRGYTF
TRBV19	TRBJ1-6	.	once	TGTGCCAGTAGTCAGGAAAAACATTATAATTCACCCCTCCACTTT	CASSQEKHYNSPLHF
TRBV7-6	TRBJ2-7	TRBD2	.	TGTGCCAGCAGCCGAGCGGGGCTAGCGGACTACGAGCAGTACTTC	CASSRAGLADYEQYF
TRBV6-5	TRBJ2-5	.	.	TGTGCCAGCAGTTACTCGATCAGGGGAGAGACCCAGTACTTC	CASSYSIRGETQYF
TRBV25-1	TRBJ1-1	.	once	TGTGCCAGCAGTGTGAACAGGGAATCAACTGAAGCTTTCTTT	CASSVNRESTEAFF
TRBV28	TRBJ2-7	.	.	TGTGCCAGCATGACCCCCACTACCTCCTACGAGCAGTACTTC	CASMTPTTSYEQYF
TRBV5-4	TRBJ2-1	TRBD2	.	TGTGCCAGCAGCTTGGGGACTAGCGCCTACAATGAGCAGTTCTTC	CASSLGTSAYNEQFF
TRBV2	TRBJ2-1	TRBD2	.	TGTGCCAGCATTTGGAGCGGGGGTTCCTACAATGAGCAGTTCTTC	CASIWSGGSYNEQFF
TRBV11-1	TRBJ2-1	.	.	TGTGCCAGCAGCTTATCGGCAATTAGGGGTTTTAATGAGCAGTTCTTC	CASSLSAIRGFNEQFF
TRBV9	TRBJ2-3	TRBD2	few	TGTGCCAGCAGCCGGACTAGCGTCGCAGATACGCAGTATTTT	CASSRTSVADTQYF
TRBV5-1	TRBJ2-2	.	.	TGCGCCAGCAGCTTGGCTAGCGAGACCGGGGAGCTGTTTTTT	CASSLASETGELFF
TRBV4-3	TRBJ2-3	TRBD2	once	TGCGCCAGCAGCCAAGGGCTACTAGCGGGAGTTGATACGCAGTATTTT	CASSQGLLAGVDTQYF
TRBV18	TRBJ2-7	TRBD2	.	TGTGCCAGCTCATCGGGAGCGGGAGTAGGATACGAGCAGTACTTC	CASSSGAGVGYEQYF
TRBV27	TRBJ2-1	.	.	TGTGCCAGCAGGGGGGGTGGCGATGAGCAGTTCTTC	CASRGGGDEQFF
TRBV6-5	TRBJ2-7	.	.	TGTGCCAGCAGTTACTCTTCCTTCGGGAGCTCCTACGAGCAGTACTTC	CASSYSSFGSSYEQYF
TRBV29-1	TRBJ2-7	.	once	TGCAGCGTTGCGGTCAGGGCTGTCGAGCAGTACTTC	CSVAVRAVEQYF
TRBV4-3	TRBJ1-2	TRBD1	once	TGCGCCAGCAGCCAACGTACAGGGGAAGCTAACTATGGCTACACCTTC	CASSQRTGEANYGYTF
TRBV28	TRBJ1-3	.	.	TGTGCCAGCTGGGCCTCGGGACATCTAGACACCATATATTTT	CASWASGHLDTIYF
TRBV19	TRBJ2-1	TRBD2	.	TGTGCCAGTAGTATAGGTCAGGGACTAGCGGGAAGGGAGGAGCAGTTCTTC	CASSIGQGLAGREEQFF
TRBV11-2	TRBJ2-2	.	once	TGTGCCAGCAGCTTATTCTGGGGGCGAACCACCGGGGAGCTGTTTTTT	CASSLFWGRTTGELFF
TRBV9	TRBJ2-1	.	.	TGTGCCAGCAGCGTAGGACACGGGGAATTCTACAATGAGCAGTTCTTC	CASSVGHGEFYNEQFF
TRBV5-1	TRBJ1-1	.	once	TGCGCCAGCAGTCCGAGGGAGGACACTGAAGCTTTCTTT	CASSPREDTEAFF
TRBV7-2	TRBJ1-4	.	.	TGTGCCAGCAGAAGTCAGGTAGCAACTAATGAAAAACTGTTTTTT	CASRSQVATNEKLFF
TRBV6-8	TRBJ2-5	.	few	TGTGCCAGCAGTCCAGAACGGACTGTCCTAAAGACCCAGTACTTC	CASSPERTVLKTQYF
TRBV7-2	TRBJ2-3	TRBD2	.	TGTGCCAGCAGCCGACGGGAGGGCGCAGATACGCAGTATTTT	CASSRREGADTQYF
TRBV5-1	TRBJ2-7	.	.	TGCGCCAGCAGCTTGGCCCCGGGGGGCGACGAGCAGTACTTC	CASSLAPGGDEQYF
TRBV7-9	TRBJ2-7	TRBD2	few	TGTGCCAGCAGCTCGACTAGCGGGAGGGCCGGTGAGCAGTACTTC	CASSSTSGRAGEQYF
TRBV6-1	TRBJ2-1	TRBD2	.	TGTGCCAGCTCCCTAGCGGGGGGGCTTAATGAGCAGTTCTTC	CASSLAGGLNEQFF
TRBV6-5	TRBJ2-7	.	.	TGTGCCAGCGCGACTAATCAGGGGGGATTTGGCGAGCAGTACTTC	CASATNQGGFGEQYF
TRBV7-2	TRBJ1-2	.	once	TGTGCCAGCAGCTCCACTAACTATGGCTACACCTTC	CASSSTNYGYTF
TRBV15	TRBJ2-7	.	.	TGTGCCACCAGCTCCCTCTCCTACGAGCAGTACTTC	CATSSLSYEQYF
TRBV2	TRBJ2-1	.	few	TGTGCCAGCGAGGGTAATGAGCAGTTCTTC	CASEGNEQFF
TRBV7-3	TRBJ2-5	TRBD2	.	TGTGCCAGCAGCCCGGGACTAGCGGGGGGGCGGGAGACCCAGTACTTC	CASSPGLAGGRETQYF
TRBV7-9	TRBJ2-1	TRBD2	once	TGTGCCAGCAGCTTGCCAGCGGGAGGGAGCTCCTACAATGAGCAGTTCTTC	CASSLPAGGSSYNEQFF